The 20 T cell receptor beta chains presented below share a single source sample, sequenced in a study of T-cell reconstitution after alpha-beta-depleted transplantation in children. The TCRbeta library incorporated unique molecular identifiers. TCRdb itself ran the PCR reads through MiXCR, one entry per CDR3 protein. This sample has about 540,000 distinct CDR3 sequences, with approximately 20% found just once. This specimen consisted of PBMCs from the stem cell graft donor, obtained from the stem cell graft. All receptors come from a human donor who donated a stem cell graft to a child with acute lymphoblastic leukemia.

This clonotype was seen a handful of times. The chain combines TRBV5-5 with TRBJ1-1; unclear D gene. CDR3 length: 15 residues. In germline, CDR1 is SGHKS, CDR2 YYEKEE (reference sequence). Trimming took off 2 bases at V and 3 bases at J, with 14 bases between the two ends. DNA for the CDR3: TGTGCCAGCAGCTTAGAAGGGATCTGGGACACTGAAGCTTTCTTT. Translating gives CASSLEGIWDTEAFF.

The chain joins TRBV11-2 to TRBJ2-6; TRBD2 might be the D (5 bases). This CDR3 has 20 residues. The germline CDR1 and CDR2 sequences are SGHAT and FQNNGV. Trimming removed 5 bases from V and 3 bases from J, with 26 bases in between. The CDR3 sequence: CASSPGISGFGYGGANVLTF. Written as DNA, the CDR3 is TGTGCCAGCAGCCCCGGAATTTCGGGGTTCGGATATGGTGGGGCCAACGTCCTGACTTTC.

The chain has TRBV20-1 and TRBJ1-3; D is undetermined. The V gene's germline CDR1 is DFQATT and CDR2 SNEGSKA (reference sequence). Trimming pared 0 bases from V and 8 bases from J, leaving 8 bases between. The CDR3 is 12 residues long. CDR3 DNA: TGCAGTGCTAGAGATCGGTCCGACACCATATATTTT. Its translation: CSARDRSDTIYF.

This clonotype was recorded many times. The CDR3 protein is CASSRTSGSTDTQYF. Written as DNA, the CDR3 is TGTGCCAGCAGCAGGACTAGCGGTTCCACAGATACGCAGTATTTT. The chain combines TRBV5-5 with TRBJ2-3; 10 positions agree with TRBD2. This CDR3 spans 15 amino acids. Germline CDR1 and CDR2: SGHKS and YYEKEE (reference sequence). V dropped 4 bases and J dropped 2; count of bases not matched to a gene: 4.

This clonotype was observed a handful of times. V and J are TRBV5-1 and TRBJ2-7; 7 nucleotides match TRBD1. Germline CDR1 is SGHRS and CDR2 is YFSETQ. J was trimmed by 3 bases and V by 4 bases; bases with no gene match: 7. The CDR3 runs 14 residues. The CDR3 DNA follows: TGCGCCAGCAGCCGGACAGGAATATTCTACGAGCAGTACTTC. Residues: CASSRTGIFYEQYF.

V is TRBV9 and J is TRBJ1-1; D is unclear. This CDR3 is built from 13 residues. V lost 1 base and J 6 bases, leaving 10 bases between the germline ends. Per the germline V gene, CDR1 is SGDLS and CDR2 is YYNGEE. The CDR3 protein is CASSVNEYAEAFF. The CDR3 DNA is TGTGCCAGCAGCGTAAACGAGTACGCTGAAGCTTTCTTT. Full variable domain (remainder filled in from reference TRBV9 and TRBJ1-1): DSGVTQTPKHLITATGQRVTLRCSPRSGDLSVYWYQQSLDQGLQFLIQYYNGEERAKGNILERFSAQQFPDLHSELNLSSLELGDSALYFCASSVNEYAEAFFGQGTRLTVV.

The table lists this clonotype with a count of one. The chain combines TRBV12-3 or TRBV12-4 with TRBJ2-4, with 7 bases matching TRBD1. The ends lost 2 bases at V and 0 bases at J; junction bases unmatched: 10. CDR3 length equals 18 residues. CDR3 protein: CASSLRTTGVLAKNIQYF. The CDR3 region has the DNA TGTGCCAGCAGTTTACGGACCACAGGGGTACTAGCCAAAAACATTCAGTACTTC.

This clonotype occurred a few times. The chain joins TRBV5-1 to TRBJ1-1; D is unclear. Trimming cost V 2 bases and J 1 base, with 12 bases left between them. The germline V gene encodes CDR1 SGHRS and CDR2 YFSETQ. The CDR3 has 15 amino acids. The CDR3 loop is CASSFRGGRNTEAFF. The CDR3 region has the DNA TGCGCCAGCAGCTTCCGGGGTGGTAGGAACACTGAAGCTTTCTTT.

The chain uses TRBV25-1 and TRBJ2-5; D is ambiguous. The ends were cut back, 1 base at V and 5 bases at J, with 11 bases in the middle. Germline lookup yields CDR1 MGHDK and CDR2 SYGVNS. The CDR3 covers 14 residues. For the CDR3, the DNA is TGTGCCAGCAGTGAATGGGGTGGGAAGGAGACCCAGTACTTC. Encoded protein: CASSEWGGKETQYF.

Only a few counts were recorded for this clonotype. This rearrangement joins TRBV11-2 to TRBJ2-4, with 11 nucleotides matching TRBD2. Germline trimming cut 5 bases from V and 7 bases from J; bases unmatched to any gene: 13. CDR1 and CDR2 from the germline V gene are SGHAT and FQNNGV. The CDR3 length is 17 residues. CDR3 in amino acids: CASSPGKWLAGGNIQYF. CDR3 DNA: TGTGCCAGCAGCCCCGGCAAGTGGCTAGCGGGAGGTAACATTCAGTACTTC.

Ten or more counts support this clonotype. As DNA, the CDR3 is TGTGCCAGCAGCTACGATGCCGGGACCGATCTGAACACTGAAGCTTTCTTT. Translating it yields CASSYDAGTDLNTEAFF. This sequence joins TRBV12-3 or TRBV12-4 and TRBJ1-1, with D perhaps TRBD1 (5 bases). The CDR3 is 17 residues long. Trimming shortened V by 6 bases and J by 0 bases, and 20 bases separated the two germline ends.

The chain recombines TRBV15 with TRBJ1-5; TRBD1 agrees at 9 bases. The CDR3 spans 15 residues. Germline V gives CDR1 LNHNV, CDR2 YYDKDF (reference sequence). Losses at the gene ends were 1 base for V and 5 bases for J; bases not matched to a gene: 3. The CDR3 loop is CATSRGNRGHQPQHF. For the CDR3, the DNA is TGTGCCACCAGCAGAGGAAACAGGGGGCATCAGCCCCAGCATTTT.

This clonotype was detected only a few times. V and J are TRBV7-3 and TRBJ2-5; 11 bases are shared with TRBD1. J was trimmed by 5 bases and V by 5 bases; bases with no gene match: 7. In germline, CDR1 is SGHTA, CDR2 FQGTGA. CDR3 length equals 15 residues. CDR3 coding DNA: TGTGCCAGCAGCAGGACAGGGGGCGGTGGTGAGACCCAGTACTTC. Amino acids: CASSRTGGGGETQYF.

This clonotype was detected many times. The V and J genes are TRBV20-1 and TRBJ1-2, with 8 bases lining up with TRBD1. This CDR3 is 16 amino acids long. Germline assignment: CDR1 DFQATT and CDR2 SNEGSKA (reference sequence). After removal of 0 bases from V and 0 bases from J, the junction contained 6 bases not matched to a gene. CDR3 sequence (DNA): TGCAGTGCTAGAGATATCGGGGGACAGGCTAACTATGGCTACACCTTC. This codes for CSARDIGGQANYGYTF.

The chain is built from TRBV24-1 and TRBJ1-5, with TRBD1 as a possible D gene (5 bases). The CDR3 has 14 residues. Trimming took 3 bases from V and 6 from J, leaving 11 bases between them. The germline V gene encodes CDR1 KGHDR and CDR2 SFDVKD. CDR3 region: CATSDPDQGQPQHF. In nucleotides, the CDR3 is TGTGCCACCAGTGATCCTGATCAGGGTCAGCCCCAGCATTTT.

The J gene is TRBJ1-1, the V gene TRBV3-1; no clear D. V lost 5 bases, J lost 2 bases, and 12 bases lay in between. The CDR3 loop spans 14 amino acids. Germline V gene sequence: CDR1 LGHDT, CDR2 YNNKEL (reference sequence). In DNA, the CDR3 is TGTGCCAGCAGCAGACGGGCCCTAAACACTGAAGCTTTCTTT. Its protein is CASSRRALNTEAFF.

The V gene is TRBV9, the J gene TRBJ2-3; D is perhaps TRBD2 (5 bases). Between the trimmed V and J ends, which lost 6 bases and 6 bases, there was a span of 20 bases. Germline V gene data show CDR1 as SGDLS and CDR2 as YYNGEE. The CDR3 has 15 residues. CDR3 sequence: CASNPRGLSQDTQYF. The CDR3 nucleotides read TGTGCCAGCAACCCCCGGGGTCTTAGCCAGGATACGCAGTATTTT.

This clonotype was picked up a small number of times. CDR3 nucleotide sequence: TGCGCCAGCAGCTTGGGCGGAGAAACCTACGAGCAGTACTTC. Encoded protein: CASSLGGETYEQYF. The chain is built from TRBV5-1 and TRBJ2-7; no reliable D call. V lost 0 bases and J lost 2, with 9 bases in between. Germline loops: CDR1 SGHRS, CDR2 YFSETQ. The CDR3 spans 14 residues.

V usage is TRBV5-1 and J usage is TRBJ2-7; TRBD2 agrees at 7 bases. Germline CDR1 SGHRS, CDR2 YFSETQ. The CDR3 has 16 amino acids. V trimming: 1 base; J trimming: 3 bases; junction bases outside the gene matches: 10. The CDR3 here is CASSLLPCGGLYEQYF. CDR3 sequence (DNA): TGCGCCAGCAGCTTGCTCCCGTGCGGGGGACTCTACGAGCAGTACTTC. The full variable domain, completed using reference TRBV5-1 and TRBJ2-7, is KAGVTQTPRYLIKTRGQQVTLSCSPISGHRSVSWYQQTPGQGLQFLFEYFSETQRNKGNFPGRFSGRQFSNSRSEMNVSTLELGDSALYLCASSLLPCGGLYEQYFGPGTRLTVT.

The gene calls are TRBV9 and TRBJ2-2; tentative D call: TRBD1 (6 bases). The CDR3 runs 17 residues. Germline CDR1 reads SGDLS; CDR2 reads YYNGEE. V was shortened by 2 bases and J by 4 bases, with 18 bases between the two germline ends. The CDR3 spells CASSVLRGQLTTGELFF. The DNA of the CDR3 is TGTGCCAGCAGCGTGCTGAGAGGACAGCTCACCACCGGGGAGCTGTTTTTT. The full variable domain, in which reference TRBV9 and TRBJ2-2 provide the parts outside the CDR3, is DSGVTQTPKHLITATGQRVTLRCSPRSGDLSVYWYQQSLDQGLQFLIQYYNGEERAKGNILERFSAQQFPDLHSELNLSSLELGDSALYFCASSVLRGQLTTGELFFGEGSRLTVL.